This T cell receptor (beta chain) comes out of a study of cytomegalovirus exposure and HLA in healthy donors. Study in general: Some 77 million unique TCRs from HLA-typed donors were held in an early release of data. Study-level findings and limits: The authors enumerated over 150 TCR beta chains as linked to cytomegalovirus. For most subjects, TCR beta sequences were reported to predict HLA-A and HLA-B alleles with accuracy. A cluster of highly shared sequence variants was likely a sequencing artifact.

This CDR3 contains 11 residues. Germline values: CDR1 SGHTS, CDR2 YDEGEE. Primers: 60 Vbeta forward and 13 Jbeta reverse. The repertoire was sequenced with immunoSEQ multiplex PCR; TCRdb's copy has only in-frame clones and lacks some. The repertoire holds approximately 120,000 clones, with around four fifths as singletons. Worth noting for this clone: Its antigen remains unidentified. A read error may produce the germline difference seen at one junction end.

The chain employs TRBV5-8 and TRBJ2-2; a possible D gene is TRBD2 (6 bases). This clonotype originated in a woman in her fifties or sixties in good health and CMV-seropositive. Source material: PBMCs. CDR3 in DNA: TGCTCAGGGCGGGGAACTGGGGAGCTGTTTTTT. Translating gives CSGRGTGELFF.